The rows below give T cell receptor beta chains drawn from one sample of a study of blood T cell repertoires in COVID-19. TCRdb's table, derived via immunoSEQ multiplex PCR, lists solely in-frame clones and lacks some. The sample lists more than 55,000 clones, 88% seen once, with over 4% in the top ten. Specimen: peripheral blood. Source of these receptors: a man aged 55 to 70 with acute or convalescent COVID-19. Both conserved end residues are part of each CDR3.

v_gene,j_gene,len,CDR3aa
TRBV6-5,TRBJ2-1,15,CASSSHRTSGDQQFF
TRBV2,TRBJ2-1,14,CASSDRFFRNEQFF
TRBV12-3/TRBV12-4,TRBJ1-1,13,CASSPYRNTEAFF
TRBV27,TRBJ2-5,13,CASSTTGGETQYF
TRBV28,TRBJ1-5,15,CASSSGWTWDQPQHF
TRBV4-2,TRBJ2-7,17,CASSQAFYIGRGDEQYF
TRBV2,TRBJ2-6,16,CATGAGQHSGANVLTF
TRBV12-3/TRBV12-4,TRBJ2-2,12,CASSFDTGELFF
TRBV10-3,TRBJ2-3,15,CAISEVAGGPDTQYF
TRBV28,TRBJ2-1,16,CASSAVSVYSYNEQFF
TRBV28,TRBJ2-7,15,CASISSGQGAWEQYF
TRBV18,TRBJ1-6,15,CASSPPGPGGSPLHF
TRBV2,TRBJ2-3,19,CASSLATAGTSGNTDTQYF